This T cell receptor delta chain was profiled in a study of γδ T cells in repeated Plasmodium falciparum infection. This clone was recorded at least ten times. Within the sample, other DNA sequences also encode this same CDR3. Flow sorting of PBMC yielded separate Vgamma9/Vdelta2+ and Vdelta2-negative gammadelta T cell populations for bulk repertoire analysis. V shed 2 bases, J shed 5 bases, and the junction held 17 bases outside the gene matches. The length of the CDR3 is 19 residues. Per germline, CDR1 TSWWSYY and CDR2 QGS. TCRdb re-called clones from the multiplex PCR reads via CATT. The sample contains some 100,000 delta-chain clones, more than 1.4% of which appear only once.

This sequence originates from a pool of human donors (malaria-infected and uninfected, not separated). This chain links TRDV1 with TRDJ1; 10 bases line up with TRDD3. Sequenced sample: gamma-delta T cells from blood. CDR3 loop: CALGELLYGDGGYWDKLIF. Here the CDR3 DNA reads TGTGCTCTTGGGGAATTACTGTACGGCGATGGGGGATACTGGGATAAACTCATCTTT.